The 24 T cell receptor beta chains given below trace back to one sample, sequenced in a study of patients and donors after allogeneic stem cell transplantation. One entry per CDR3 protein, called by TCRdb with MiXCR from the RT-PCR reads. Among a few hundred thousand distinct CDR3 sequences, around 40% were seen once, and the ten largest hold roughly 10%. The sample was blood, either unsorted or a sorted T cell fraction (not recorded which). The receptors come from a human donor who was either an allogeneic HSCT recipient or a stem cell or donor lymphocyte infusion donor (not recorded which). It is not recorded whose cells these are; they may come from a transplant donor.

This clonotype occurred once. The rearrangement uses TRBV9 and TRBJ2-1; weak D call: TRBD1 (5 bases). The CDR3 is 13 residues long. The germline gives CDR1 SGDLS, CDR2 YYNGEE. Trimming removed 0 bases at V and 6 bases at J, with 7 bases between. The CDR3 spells CASSVEGVNEQFF. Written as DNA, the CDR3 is TGTGCCAGCAGCGTAGAAGGGGTCAATGAGCAGTTCTTC.

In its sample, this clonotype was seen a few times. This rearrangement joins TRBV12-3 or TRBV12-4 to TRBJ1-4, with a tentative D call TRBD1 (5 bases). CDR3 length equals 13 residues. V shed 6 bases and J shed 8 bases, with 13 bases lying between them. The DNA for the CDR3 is TGTGCCAGCAGGCCAGGGTTCGAAGAAAAACTGTTTTTT. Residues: CASRPGFEEKLFF.

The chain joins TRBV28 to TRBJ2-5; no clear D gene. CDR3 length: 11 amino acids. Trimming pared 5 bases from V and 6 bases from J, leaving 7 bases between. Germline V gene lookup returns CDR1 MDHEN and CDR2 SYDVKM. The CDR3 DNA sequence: TGTGCCAGCAGTCCCCTCAAGACCCAGTACTTC. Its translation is CASSPLKTQYF.

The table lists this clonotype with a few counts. The CDR3 nucleotides read TGTGCCATCAGGAAAGGACAGACGAACACTGAAGCTTTCTTT. This translates into CAIRKGQTNTEAFF. The rearrangement joins TRBV10-3 to TRBJ1-1; D is perhaps TRBD1 (6 bases). This CDR3 comprises 14 residues. Germline CDR1 and CDR2: ENHRY and SYGVKD. Trimming pared 6 bases from V and 1 base from J, leaving 12 bases between.

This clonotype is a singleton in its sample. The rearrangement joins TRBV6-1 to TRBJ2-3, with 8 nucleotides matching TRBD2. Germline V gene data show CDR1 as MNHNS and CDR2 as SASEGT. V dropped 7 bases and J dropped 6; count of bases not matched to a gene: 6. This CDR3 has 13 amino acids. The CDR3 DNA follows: TGTGCCAGCAAACCGGGGGGGCCTGATACGCAGTATTTT. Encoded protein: CASKPGGPDTQYF.

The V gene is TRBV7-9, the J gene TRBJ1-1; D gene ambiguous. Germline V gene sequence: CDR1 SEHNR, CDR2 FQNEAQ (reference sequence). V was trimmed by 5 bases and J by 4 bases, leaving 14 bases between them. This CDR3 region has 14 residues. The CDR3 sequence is CASSPEGGGTEAFF. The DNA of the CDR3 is TGTGCCAGCAGCCCCGAGGGTGGCGGCACTGAAGCTTTCTTT.

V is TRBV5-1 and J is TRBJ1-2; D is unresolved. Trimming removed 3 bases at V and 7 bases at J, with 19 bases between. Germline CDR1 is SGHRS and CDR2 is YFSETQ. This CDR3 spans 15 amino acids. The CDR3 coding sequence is TGCGCCAGCAGCTACTCATGGCAGTCAAATCGTGGCTACACCTTC. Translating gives CASSYSWQSNRGYTF.

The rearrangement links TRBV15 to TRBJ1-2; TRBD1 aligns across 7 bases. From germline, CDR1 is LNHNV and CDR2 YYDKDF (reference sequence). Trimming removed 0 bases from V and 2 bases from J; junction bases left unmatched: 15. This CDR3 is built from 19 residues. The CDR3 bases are TGTGCCACCAGCAGAGATTATGGAGACAGGGTAGGGAAGAACTATGGCTACACCTTC. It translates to CATSRDYGDRVGKNYGYTF.

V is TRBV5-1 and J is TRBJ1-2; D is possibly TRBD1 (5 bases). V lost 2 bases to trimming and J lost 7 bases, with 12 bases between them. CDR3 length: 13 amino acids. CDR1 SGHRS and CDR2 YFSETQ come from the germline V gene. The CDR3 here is CASSLGAGTGYTF. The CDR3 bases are TGCGCCAGCAGCTTAGGGGCAGGGACTGGCTACACCTTC.

The CDR3 spells CASSPWRESTEAFF. As DNA, the CDR3 is TGTGCCAGCAGCCCGTGGCGGGAGAGCACTGAAGCTTTCTTT. This rearrangement joins TRBV3-1 to TRBJ1-1; D unresolved. Germline lookup yields CDR1 LGHDT and CDR2 YNNKEL (reference sequence). Trimming removed 4 bases at V and 4 bases at J, with 13 bases between. The CDR3 has 14 residues.

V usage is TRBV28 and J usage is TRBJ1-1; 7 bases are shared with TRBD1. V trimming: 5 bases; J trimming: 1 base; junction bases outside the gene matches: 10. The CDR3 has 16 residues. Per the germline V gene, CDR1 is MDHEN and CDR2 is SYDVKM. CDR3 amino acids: CASSRNRGRENTEAFF. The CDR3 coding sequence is TGTGCCAGCAGTAGAAACAGGGGAAGGGAGAACACTGAAGCTTTCTTT. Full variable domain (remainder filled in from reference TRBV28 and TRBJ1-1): DVKVTQSSRYLVKRTGEKVFLECVQDMDHENMFWYRQDPGLGLRLIYFSYDVKMKEKGDIPEGYSVSREKKERFSLILESASTNQTSMYLCASSRNRGRENTEAFFGQGTRLTVV.

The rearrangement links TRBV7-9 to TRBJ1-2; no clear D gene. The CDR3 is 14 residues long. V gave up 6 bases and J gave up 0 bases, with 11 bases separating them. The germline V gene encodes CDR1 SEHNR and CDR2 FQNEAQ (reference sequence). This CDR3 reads CASSSTGPNYGYTF. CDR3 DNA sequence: TGTGCCAGCAGTTCGACCGGGCCTAACTATGGCTACACCTTC.

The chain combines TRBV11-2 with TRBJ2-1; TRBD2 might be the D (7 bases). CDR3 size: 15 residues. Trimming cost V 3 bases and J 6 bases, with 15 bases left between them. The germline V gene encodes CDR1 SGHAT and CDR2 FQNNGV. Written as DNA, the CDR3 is TGTGCCAGCAGCTTTGGGGGGGCCCCCCGCAATGAGCAGTTCTTC. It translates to CASSFGGAPRNEQFF.

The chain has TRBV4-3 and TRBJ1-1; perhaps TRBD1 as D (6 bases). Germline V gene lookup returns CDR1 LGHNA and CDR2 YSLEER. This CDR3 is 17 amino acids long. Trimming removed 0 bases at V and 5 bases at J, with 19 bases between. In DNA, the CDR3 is TGCGCCAGCAGCCAAGATCGCCTGAAGGGGGGGAATACTGAAGCTTTCTTT. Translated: CASSQDRLKGGNTEAFF.

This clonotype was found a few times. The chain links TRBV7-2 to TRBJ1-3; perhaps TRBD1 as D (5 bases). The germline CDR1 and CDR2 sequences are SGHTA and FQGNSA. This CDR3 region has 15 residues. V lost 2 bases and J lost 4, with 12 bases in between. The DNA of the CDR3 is TGTGCCAGCAGCTTACTCGGGGACTCGGGAAACACCATATATTTT. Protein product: CASSLLGDSGNTIYF.

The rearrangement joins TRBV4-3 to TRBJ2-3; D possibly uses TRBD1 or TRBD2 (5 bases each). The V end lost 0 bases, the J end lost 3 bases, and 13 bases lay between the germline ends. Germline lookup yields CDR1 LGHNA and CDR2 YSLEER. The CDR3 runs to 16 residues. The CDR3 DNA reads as TGCGCCAGCAGCCAAGACCAGGGAAGGAGGACAGATACGCAGTATTTT. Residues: CASSQDQGRRTDTQYF.

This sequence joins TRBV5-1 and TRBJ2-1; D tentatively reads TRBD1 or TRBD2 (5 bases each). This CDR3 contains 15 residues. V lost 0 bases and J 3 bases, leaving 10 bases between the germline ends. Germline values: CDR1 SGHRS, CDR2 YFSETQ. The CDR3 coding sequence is TGCGCCAGCAGCTTGGCGGGGCAGGACTACAATGAGCAGTTCTTC. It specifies CASSLAGQDYNEQFF.

CDR3 in amino acids: CASSSGSTNYGYTF. The CDR3 DNA follows: TGTGCCAGCAGCTCGGGCAGCACTAACTATGGCTACACCTTC. J is TRBJ1-2 and V is TRBV7-9; D unresolved. Trimming stripped 4 bases from V and 0 bases from J, with 9 bases between. The CDR3 spans 14 residues. From germline, CDR1 is SEHNR and CDR2 FQNEAQ (reference sequence).

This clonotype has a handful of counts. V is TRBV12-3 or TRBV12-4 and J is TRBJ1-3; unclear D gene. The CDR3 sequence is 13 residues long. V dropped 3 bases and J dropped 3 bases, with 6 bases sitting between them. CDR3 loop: CASSFGGGNTIYF. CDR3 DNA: TGTGCCAGCAGTTTCGGAGGTGGAAACACCATATATTTT.

The CDR3 here is CASSLAGIQTQYF. In DNA, the CDR3 is TGCGCCAGCAGCTTGGCCGGGATCCAGACCCAGTACTTC. This rearrangement joins TRBV5-1 to TRBJ2-5, with D perhaps TRBD2 (5 bases). The CDR3 spans 13 residues. The V end was cut by 0 bases, the J end by 6 bases, with 9 bases between. Germline loops: CDR1 SGHRS, CDR2 YFSETQ.

CDR3 residues: CAWSVGGGGYTF. CDR3 bases: TGTGCCTGGAGTGTAGGAGGGGGCGGCTACACCTTC. The chain combines TRBV30 with TRBJ1-2; 7 bases agree with TRBD1. Germline V lookup: CDR1 GTSNPN, CDR2 SVGIG (reference sequence). The CDR3 is made up of 12 amino acids. V shed 0 bases and J 8 bases; nucleotides not matched to a gene: 3.

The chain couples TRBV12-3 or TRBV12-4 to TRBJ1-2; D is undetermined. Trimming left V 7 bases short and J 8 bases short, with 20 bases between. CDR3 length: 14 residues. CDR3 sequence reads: CASKKGNMEGGYTF. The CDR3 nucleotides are TGTGCCAGCAAAAAGGGTAATATGGAAGGAGGCTACACCTTC.

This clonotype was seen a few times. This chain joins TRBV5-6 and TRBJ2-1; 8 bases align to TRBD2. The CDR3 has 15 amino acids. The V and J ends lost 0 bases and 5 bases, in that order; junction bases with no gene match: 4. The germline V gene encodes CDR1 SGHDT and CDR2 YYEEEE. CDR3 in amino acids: CASSLVGGADNEQFF. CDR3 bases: TGTGCCAGCAGCTTGGTCGGGGGGGCCGACAATGAGCAGTTCTTC.

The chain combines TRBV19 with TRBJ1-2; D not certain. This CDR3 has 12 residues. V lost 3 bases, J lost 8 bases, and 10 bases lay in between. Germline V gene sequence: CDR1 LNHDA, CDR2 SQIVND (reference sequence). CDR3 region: CASSIEGYGYTF. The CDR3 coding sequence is TGTGCCAGTAGTATCGAGGGATACGGCTACACCTTC.